The sequence of this T cell receptor (beta chain) was determined in a study of T cells in narcolepsy. Study-level results: Reportedly, autoreactive clonotypes were serially detected in patients' blood but not controls'. Same-patient CSF and blood CD4+ T cell clonotypes included HCRT-specific and TRIB2-specific autoreactive ones.

In the case of this clone: Its antigen remains unknown.

This CDR3 contains 17 residues. The junction had 7 bases not matched to a gene; V was cut back by 0 bases and J by 2 bases. The V gene's germline CDR1 is MGHRA and CDR2 YSYEKL. The repertoire was sequenced with immunoSEQ multiplex PCR; TCRdb's copy has only in-frame clones and lacks some. The table includes about 25,000 clones, around 85% detected once. The J gene is TRBJ2-1, the V gene TRBV4-1, with 7 bases identical to TRBD2. The source of this sequence is a human donor with narcolepsy. The sequenced material came from CD45RA- memory CD4+ T cells from PBMCs. CDR3 sequence reads: CASSQERRGLAYNEQFF. CDR3 bases: TGCGCCAGCAGCCAAGAAAGGCGGGGGTTGGCCTACAATGAGCAGTTCTTC.